This record covers a single T cell receptor (beta chain). The antigen remains unidentified. Assay: immunoSEQ multiplex PCR; the TCRdb copy retains only in-frame clones and omits some. The table lists about 79,000 clones, around 92% of them singletons. This specimen comes from a study of OX40 agonist ivuxolimab in advanced cancers. V lost 5 bases to trimming and J lost 0 bases; unmatched junction nucleotides: 5. CDR1 and CDR2 from the germline V gene are SGHNT and YYREEE (reference sequence). The CDR3 length is 18 residues. Study outcomes and limitations: At 0.1 to 3.0 mg/kg and by week 6, CD4+ and CD8+ T cells in the blood had expanded clonally.

V is TRBV5-4 and J is TRBJ2-1, with TRBD2 matching 16 bases. Material: CD4+ or CD8+ T cells sorted from blood, obtained in a trial of the OX40 agonist ivuxolimab. This TCR came from an adult with an advanced solid tumor such as melanoma, head and neck, liver or kidney cancer. In DNA, the CDR3 is TGTGCCAGCAGTGGGACTAGCGGGAGGGGAAGCTCCTACAATGAGCAGTTCTTC. Its translation: CASSGTSGRGSSYNEQFF.